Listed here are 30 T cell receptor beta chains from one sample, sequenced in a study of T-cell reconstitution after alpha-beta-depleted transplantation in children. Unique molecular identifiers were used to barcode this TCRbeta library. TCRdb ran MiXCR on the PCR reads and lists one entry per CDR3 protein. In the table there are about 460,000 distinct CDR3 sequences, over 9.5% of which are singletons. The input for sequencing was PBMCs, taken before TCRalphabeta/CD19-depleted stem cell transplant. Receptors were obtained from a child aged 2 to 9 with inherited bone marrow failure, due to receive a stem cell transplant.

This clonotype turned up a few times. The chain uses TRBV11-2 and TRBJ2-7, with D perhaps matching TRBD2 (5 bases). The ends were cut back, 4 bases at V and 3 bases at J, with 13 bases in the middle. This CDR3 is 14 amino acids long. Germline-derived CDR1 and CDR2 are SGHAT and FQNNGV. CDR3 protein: CASSYARGLYEQYF. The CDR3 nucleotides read TGTGCCAGCAGCTACGCCCGAGGGCTCTACGAGCAGTACTTC.

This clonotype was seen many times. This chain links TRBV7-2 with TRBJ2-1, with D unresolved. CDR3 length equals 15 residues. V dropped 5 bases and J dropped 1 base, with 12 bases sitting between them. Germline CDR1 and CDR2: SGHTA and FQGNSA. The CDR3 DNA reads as TGTGCCAGCAGCCCCCCGGGCCTGTCCTACAATGAGCAGTTCTTC. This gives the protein CASSPPGLSYNEQFF. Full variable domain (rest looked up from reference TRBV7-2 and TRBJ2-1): GAGVSQSPSNKVTEKGKDVELRCDPISGHTALYWYRQSLGQGLEFLIYFQGNSAPDKSGLPSDRFSAERTGGSVSTLTIQRTQQEDSAVYLCASSPPGLSYNEQFFGPGTRLTVL.

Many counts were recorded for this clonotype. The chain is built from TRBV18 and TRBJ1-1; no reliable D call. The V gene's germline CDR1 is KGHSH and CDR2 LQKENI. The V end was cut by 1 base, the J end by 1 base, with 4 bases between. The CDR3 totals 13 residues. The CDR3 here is CASSPLRNTEAFF. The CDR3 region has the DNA TGTGCCAGCTCACCACTACGGAACACTGAAGCTTTCTTT. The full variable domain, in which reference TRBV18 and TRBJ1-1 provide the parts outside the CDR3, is NAGVMQNPRHLVRRRGQEARLRCSPMKGHSHVYWYRQLPEEGLKFMVYLQKENIIDESGMPKERFSAEFPKEGPSILRIQQVVRGDSAAYFCASSPLRNTEAFFGQGTRLTVV.

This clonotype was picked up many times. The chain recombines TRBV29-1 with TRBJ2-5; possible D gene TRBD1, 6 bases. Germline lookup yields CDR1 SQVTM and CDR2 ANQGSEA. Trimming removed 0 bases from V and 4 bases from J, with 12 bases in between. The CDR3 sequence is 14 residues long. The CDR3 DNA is TGCAGCGTTGAAGATCCCCCAGGGGCAGAGACCCAGTACTTC. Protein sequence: CSVEDPPGAETQYF.

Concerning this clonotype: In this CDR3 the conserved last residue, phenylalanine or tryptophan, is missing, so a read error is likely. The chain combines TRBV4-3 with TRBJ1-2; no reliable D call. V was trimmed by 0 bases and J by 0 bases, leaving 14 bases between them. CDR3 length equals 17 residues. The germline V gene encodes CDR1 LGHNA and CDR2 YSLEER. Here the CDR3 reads CASSQDRGLSTNYGYTS. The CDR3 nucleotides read TGCGCCAGCAGCCAAGATCGAGGTTTAAGTACTAACTATGGCTACACCTCC.

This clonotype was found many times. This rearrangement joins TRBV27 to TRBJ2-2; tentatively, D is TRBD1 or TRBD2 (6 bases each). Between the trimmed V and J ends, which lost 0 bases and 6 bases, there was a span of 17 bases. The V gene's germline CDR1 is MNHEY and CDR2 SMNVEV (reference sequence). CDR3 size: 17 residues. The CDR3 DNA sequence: TGTGCCAGCAGTTTATCTGCGGGACACTTCCTAGCCGGGGAGCTGTTTTTT. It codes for CASSLSAGHFLAGELFF.

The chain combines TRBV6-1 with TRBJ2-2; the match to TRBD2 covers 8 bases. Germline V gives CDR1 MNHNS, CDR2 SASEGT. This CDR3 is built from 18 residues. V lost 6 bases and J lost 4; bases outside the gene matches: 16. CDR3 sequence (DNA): TGTGCCAGCAGCAACCACCTTATGGTGGCGGGAGGCACCGGGGAGCTGTTTTTT. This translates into CASSNHLMVAGGTGELFF.

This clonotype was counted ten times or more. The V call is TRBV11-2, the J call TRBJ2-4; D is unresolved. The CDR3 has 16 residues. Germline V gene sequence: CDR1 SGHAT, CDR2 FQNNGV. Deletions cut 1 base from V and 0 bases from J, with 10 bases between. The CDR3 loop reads CASSLAAVVAKNIQYF. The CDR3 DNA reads TGTGCCAGCAGCTTAGCAGCAGTGGTAGCCAAAAACATTCAGTACTTC.

The CDR3 loop reads CASRNNRASETQYF. As DNA, the CDR3 is TGTGCCAGCAGGAATAACAGGGCCTCGGAGACCCAGTACTTC. The V and J genes are TRBV25-1 and TRBJ2-5; TRBD1 might be the D (6 bases). Germline loops: CDR1 MGHDK, CDR2 SYGVNS. The CDR3 runs to 14 residues. V lost 6 bases and J 5 bases, leaving 16 bases between the germline ends. Full variable domain (outside the CDR3, taken from reference TRBV25-1 and TRBJ2-5): EADIYQTPRYLVIGTGKKITLECSQTMGHDKMYWYQQDPGMELHLIHYSYGVNSTEKGDLSSESTVSRIRTEHFPLTLESARPSHTSQYLCASRNNRASETQYFGPGTRLLVL.

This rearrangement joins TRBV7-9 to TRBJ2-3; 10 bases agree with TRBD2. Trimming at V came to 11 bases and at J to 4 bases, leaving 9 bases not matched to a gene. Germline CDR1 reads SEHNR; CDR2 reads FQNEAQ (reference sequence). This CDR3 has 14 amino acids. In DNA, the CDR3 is TGTGCCCATGGGAGCGGGAGGGCCGCAGATACGCAGTATTTT. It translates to CAHGSGRAADTQYF.

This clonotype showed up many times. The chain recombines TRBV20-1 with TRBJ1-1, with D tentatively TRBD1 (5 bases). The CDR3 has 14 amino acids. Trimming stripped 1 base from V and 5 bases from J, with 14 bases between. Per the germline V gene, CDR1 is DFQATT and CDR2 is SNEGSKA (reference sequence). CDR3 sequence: CSARVPGKETEAFF. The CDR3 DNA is TGCAGTGCTAGAGTACCAGGGAAGGAAACTGAAGCTTTCTTT.

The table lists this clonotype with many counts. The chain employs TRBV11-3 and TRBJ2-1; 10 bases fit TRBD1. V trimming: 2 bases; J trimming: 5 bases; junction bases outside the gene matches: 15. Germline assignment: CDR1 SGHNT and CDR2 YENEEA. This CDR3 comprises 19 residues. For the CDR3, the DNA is TGTGCCAGCAGCTTATTGTGGGGGGACAGGGGTTCATCGAACAATGAGCAGTTCTTC. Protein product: CASSLLWGDRGSSNNEQFF.

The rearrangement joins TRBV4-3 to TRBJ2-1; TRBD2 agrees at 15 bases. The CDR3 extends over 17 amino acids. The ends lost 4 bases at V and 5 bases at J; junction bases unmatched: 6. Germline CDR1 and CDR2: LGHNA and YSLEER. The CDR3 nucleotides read TGCGCCAGCAGCCTCGGACTAGCGGGAGGGATGGACAATGAGCAGTTCTTC. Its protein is CASSLGLAGGMDNEQFF.

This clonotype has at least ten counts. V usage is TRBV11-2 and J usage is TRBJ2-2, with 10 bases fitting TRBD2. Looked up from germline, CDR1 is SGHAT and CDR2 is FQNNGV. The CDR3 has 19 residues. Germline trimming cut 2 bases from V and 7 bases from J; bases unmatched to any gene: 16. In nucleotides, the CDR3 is TGTGCCAGCAGCTTAAGAGGGAAAACTAGCGGGACGACGGGCGGGGAGCTGTTTTTT. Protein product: CASSLRGKTSGTTGGELFF.

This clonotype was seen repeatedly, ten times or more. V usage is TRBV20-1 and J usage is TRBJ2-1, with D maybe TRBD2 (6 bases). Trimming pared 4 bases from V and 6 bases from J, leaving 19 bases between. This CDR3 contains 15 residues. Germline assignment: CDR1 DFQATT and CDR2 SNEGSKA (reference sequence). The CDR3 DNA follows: TGCAGTGCTAACGATCGGGAGCGGAACATCAATGAGCAGTTCTTC. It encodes CSANDRERNINEQFF.

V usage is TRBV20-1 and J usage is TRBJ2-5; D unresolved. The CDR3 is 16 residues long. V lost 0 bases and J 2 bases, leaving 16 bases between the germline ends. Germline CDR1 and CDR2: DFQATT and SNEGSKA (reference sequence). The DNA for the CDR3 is TGCAGTGCTAGAGACGCGATGACAAGATTACAAGAGACCCAGTACTTC. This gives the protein CSARDAMTRLQETQYF.

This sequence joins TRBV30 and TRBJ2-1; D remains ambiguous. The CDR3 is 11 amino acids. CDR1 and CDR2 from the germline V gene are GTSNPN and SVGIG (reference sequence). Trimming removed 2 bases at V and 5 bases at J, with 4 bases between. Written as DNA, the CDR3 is TGTGCCTGGAGTCCCGACAATGAGCAGTTCTTC. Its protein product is CAWSPDNEQFF.

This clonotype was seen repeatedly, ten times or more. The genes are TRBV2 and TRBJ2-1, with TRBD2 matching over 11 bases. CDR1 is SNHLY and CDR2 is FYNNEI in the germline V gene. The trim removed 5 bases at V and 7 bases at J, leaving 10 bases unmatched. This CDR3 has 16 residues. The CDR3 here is CASSHLTSGNRNEQFF. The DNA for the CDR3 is TGTGCCAGCAGTCACCTGACTAGCGGGAATAGAAATGAGCAGTTCTTC. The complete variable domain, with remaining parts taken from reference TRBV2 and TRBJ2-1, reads EPEVTQTPSHQVTQMGQEVILRCVPISNHLYFYWYRQILGQKVEFLVSFYNNEISEKSEIFDDQFSVERPDGSNFTLKIRSTKLEDSAMYFCASSHLTSGNRNEQFFGPGTRLTVL.

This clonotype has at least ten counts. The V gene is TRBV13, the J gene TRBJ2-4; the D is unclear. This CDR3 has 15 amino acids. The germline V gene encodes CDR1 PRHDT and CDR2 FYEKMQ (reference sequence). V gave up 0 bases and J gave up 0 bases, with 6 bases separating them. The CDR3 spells CASSLGRLAKNIQYF. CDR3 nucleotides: TGTGCCAGCAGCTTAGGCAGGCTAGCCAAAAACATTCAGTACTTC. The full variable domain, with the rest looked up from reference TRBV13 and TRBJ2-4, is AAGVIQSPRHLIKEKRETATLKCYPIPRHDTVYWYQQGPGQDPQFLISFYEKMQSDKGSIPDRFSAQQFSDYHSELNMSSLELGDSALYFCASSLGRLAKNIQYFGAGTRLSVL.

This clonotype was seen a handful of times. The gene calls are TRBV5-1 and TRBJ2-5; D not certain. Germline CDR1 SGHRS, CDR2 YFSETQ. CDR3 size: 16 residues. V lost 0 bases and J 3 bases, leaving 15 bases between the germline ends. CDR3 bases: TGCGCCAGCAGCTTGGTGTCGGGCGGCGGAAAAGAGACCCAGTACTTC. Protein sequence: CASSLVSGGGKETQYF.

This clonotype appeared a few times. In nucleotides, the CDR3 is TGTGCCAGCAGCTTACCCCTCGGGTGGACCCGCACAGATACGCAGTATTTT. Translating gives CASSLPLGWTRTDTQYF. J is TRBJ2-3 and V is TRBV7-9; D is unresolved. V was trimmed by 2 bases and J by 1 base, leaving 16 bases between them. Germline V lookup: CDR1 SEHNR, CDR2 FQNEAQ (reference sequence). The CDR3 spans 17 residues. The variable domain in full, with the rest retrieved from reference TRBV7-9 and TRBJ2-3, is DTGVSQNPRHKITKRGQNVTFRCDPISEHNRLYWYRQTLGQGPEFLTYFQNEAQLEKSRLLSDRFSAERPKGSFSTLEIQRTEQGDSAMYLCASSLPLGWTRTDTQYFGPGTRLTVL.

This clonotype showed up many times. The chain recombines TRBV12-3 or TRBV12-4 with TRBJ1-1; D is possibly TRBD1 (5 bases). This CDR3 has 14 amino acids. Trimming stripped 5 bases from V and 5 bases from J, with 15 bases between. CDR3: CASSPYRQRTEAFF. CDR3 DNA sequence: TGTGCCAGCAGTCCCTACCGACAGAGGACTGAAGCTTTCTTT.

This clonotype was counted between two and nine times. The CDR3 loop is CASRGGGYGYTF. The CDR3 DNA follows: TGCGCCAGCAGGGGGGGTGGGTATGGCTACACCTTC. The rearrangement uses TRBV4-3 and TRBJ1-2, with a weak D call TRBD1 (5 bases). The ends were cut back, 6 bases at V and 5 bases at J, with 10 bases in the middle. Germline CDR1 reads LGHNA; CDR2 reads YSLEER. This CDR3 contains 12 residues.

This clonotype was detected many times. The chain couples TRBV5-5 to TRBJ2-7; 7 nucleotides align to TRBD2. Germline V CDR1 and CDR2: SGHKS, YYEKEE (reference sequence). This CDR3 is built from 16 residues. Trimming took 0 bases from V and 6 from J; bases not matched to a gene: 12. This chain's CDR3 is CASSLDGFAGAREQYF. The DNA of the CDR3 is TGTGCCAGCAGCTTGGACGGGTTTGCGGGAGCCCGCGAGCAGTACTTC. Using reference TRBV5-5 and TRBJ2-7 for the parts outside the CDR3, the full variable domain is DAGVTQSPTHLIKTRGQQVTLRCSPISGHKSVSWYQQVLGQGPQFIFQYYEKEERGRGNFPDRFSARQFPNYSSELNVNALLLGDSALYLCASSLDGFAGAREQYFGPGTRLTVT.

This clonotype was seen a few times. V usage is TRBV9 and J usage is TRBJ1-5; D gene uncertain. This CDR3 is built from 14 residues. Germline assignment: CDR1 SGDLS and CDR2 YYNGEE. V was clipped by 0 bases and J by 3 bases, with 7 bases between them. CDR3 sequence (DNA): TGTGCCAGCAGCGTAGATACAGACAATCAGCCCCAGCATTTT. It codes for CASSVDTDNQPQHF.

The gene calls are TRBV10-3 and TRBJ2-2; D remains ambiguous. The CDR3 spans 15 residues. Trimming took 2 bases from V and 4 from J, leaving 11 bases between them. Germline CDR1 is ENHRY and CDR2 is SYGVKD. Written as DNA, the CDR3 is TGTGCCATCAGTGAGCAAGTTAGCCGCACCGGGGAGCTGTTTTTT. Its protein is CAISEQVSRTGELFF.

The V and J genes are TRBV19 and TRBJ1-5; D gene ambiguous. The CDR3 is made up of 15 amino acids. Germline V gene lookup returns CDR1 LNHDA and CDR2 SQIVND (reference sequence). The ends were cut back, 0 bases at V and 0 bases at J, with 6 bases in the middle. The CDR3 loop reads CASSIDQYSNQPQHF. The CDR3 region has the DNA TGTGCCAGTAGTATAGATCAGTATAGCAATCAGCCCCAGCATTTT. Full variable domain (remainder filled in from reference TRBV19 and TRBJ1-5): DGGITQSPKYLFRKEGQNVTLSCEQNLNHDAMYWYRQDPGQGLRLIYYSQIVNDFQKGDIAEGYSVSREKKESFPLTVTSAQKNPTAFYLCASSIDQYSNQPQHFGDGTRLSIL.

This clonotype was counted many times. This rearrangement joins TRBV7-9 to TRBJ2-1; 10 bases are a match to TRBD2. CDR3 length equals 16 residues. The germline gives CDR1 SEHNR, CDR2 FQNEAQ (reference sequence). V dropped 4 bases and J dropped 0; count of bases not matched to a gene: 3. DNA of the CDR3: TGTGCCAGCAGCTCGAGCGGGAGGGCCTCCTACAATGAGCAGTTCTTC. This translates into CASSSSGRASYNEQFF.

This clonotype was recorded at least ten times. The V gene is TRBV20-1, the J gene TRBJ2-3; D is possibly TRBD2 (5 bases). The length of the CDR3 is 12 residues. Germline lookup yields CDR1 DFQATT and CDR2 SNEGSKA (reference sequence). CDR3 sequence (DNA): TGCAGCCTAGAGCGGATTCCAGATACGCAGTATTTT. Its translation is CSLERIPDTQYF.

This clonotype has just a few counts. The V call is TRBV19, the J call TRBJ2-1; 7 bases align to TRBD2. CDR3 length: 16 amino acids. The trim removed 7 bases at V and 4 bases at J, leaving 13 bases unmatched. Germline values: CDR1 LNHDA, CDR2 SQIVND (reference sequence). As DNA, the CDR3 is TGTGCCAGTATGCGGGGGTGGGCGGGAAAGTACAATGAGCAGTTCTTC. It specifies CASMRGWAGKYNEQFF.